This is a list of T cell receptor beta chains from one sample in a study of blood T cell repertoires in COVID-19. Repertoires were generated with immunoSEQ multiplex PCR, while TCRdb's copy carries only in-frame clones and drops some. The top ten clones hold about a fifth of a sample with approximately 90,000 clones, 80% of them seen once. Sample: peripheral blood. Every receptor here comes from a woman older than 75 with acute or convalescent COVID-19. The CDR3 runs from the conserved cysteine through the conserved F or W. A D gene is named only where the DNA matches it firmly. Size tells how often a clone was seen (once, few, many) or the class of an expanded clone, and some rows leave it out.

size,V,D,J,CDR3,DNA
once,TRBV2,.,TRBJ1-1,CASSEAGRRTEAFF,TGTGCCAGCAGTGAGGCAGGGAGGAGGACTGAAGCTTTCTTT
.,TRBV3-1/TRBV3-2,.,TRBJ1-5,CASNQGIGGEPQHF,TGTGCCAGCAACCAAGGGATCGGGGGGGAGCCCCAGCATTTT
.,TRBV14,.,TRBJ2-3,CASSRGEADTQYF,TGTGCCAGCAGCCGAGGTGAGGCAGATACGCAGTATTTT
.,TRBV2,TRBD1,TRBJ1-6,CASSVRDRDNSPLHF,TGTGCCAGCAGTGTGCGGGACAGAGATAATTCACCCCTCCACTTT
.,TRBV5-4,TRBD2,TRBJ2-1,CASRNASLAGYDEQFF,TGTGCCAGCAGAAACGCGTCACTAGCGGGATATGATGAGCAGTTCTTC
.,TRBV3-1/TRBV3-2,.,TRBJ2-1,CASSQAGFYNEQFF,TGTGCCAGCAGCCAAGCGGGATTCTACAATGAGCAGTTCTTC
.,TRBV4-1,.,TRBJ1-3,CASSQRQGGDTIYF,TGCGCCAGCAGCCAACGGCAGGGAGGCGACACCATATATTTT
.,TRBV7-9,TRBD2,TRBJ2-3,CASSLVAGYTDTQYF,TGTGCCAGCAGCTTAGTAGCGGGTTACACAGATACGCAGTATTTT
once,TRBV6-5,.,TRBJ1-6,CASSYSRGSVRSPLHF,TGTGCCAGCAGTTACTCGAGAGGGTCGGTACGATCACCCCTCCACTTT
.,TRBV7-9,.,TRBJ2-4,CASSLVGALAKNIQYF,TGTGCCAGCAGCTTAGTAGGGGCGCTAGCCAAAAACATTCAGTACTTC